This TCR beta chain was identified during a study of blood T cells in healthy people across ages. Findings and limits, study-wide: Possibly, changes in expanded clonotypes were confounded because donor CMV status was unknown.

Each sample gave at least 6.5 million isolated PBMCs. The CDR3 runs to 14 residues. V was cut by 0 bases and J by 5 bases, with 10 bases left in between. Germline CDR1 reads SGDLS; CDR2 reads YYNGEE. Next came a second PCR, run for about 6 to 12 cycles, which used a sample-barcoded 5' primer along with a J-beta primer mix. MiXCR, applied by TCRdb to the 5' RACE reads, yields one record per CDR3 protein. The sample holds 550,000 to 750,000 distinct CDR3 sequences, around a fifth seen once. A note on this clonotype: The antigen remains undetermined.

The chain uses TRBV9 and TRBJ2-3; D not resolved. Sequenced: blood. The sequence derives from a man in his sixties or seventies in good health. The CDR3 is CASSVEVWGDTQYF. CDR3 sequence (DNA): TGTGCCAGCAGCGTAGAAGTGTGGGGAGATACGCAGTATTTT.